The 10 T cell receptor beta chains listed next were all sequenced from one sample in a study of T cells in Graves' hyperthyroidism and ophthalmopathy. TCR beta CDR3 region amplification was performed from RNA transcripts. When the TCR CDR3 underwent first-round RT-PCR, the HTBI primer set was used. A single record per CDR3 protein comes from TCRdb applying MiXCR to the multiplex PCR reads. The table records under 550,000 distinct CDR3 sequences, roughly 15% of them present only once. Sequenced: blood. These receptors all stem from a woman under 30 with Graves' hyperthyroidism.

J is TRBJ2-1 and V is TRBV6-1; tentatively, D is TRBD1 (6 bases). V was clipped by 8 bases and J by 1 base, with 15 bases between them. CDR3 length: 15 residues. Germline V gives CDR1 MNHNS, CDR2 SASEGT. Here the CDR3 DNA reads TGTGCCAGCCCCCGGGACACCCATTCCTACAATGAGCAGTTCTTC. Its translation: CASPRDTHSYNEQFF.

This clonotype was seen repeatedly, ten times or more. The V gene is TRBV20-1, the J gene TRBJ2-7, with D tentatively TRBD1 or TRBD2 (5 bases each). The CDR3 runs to 15 residues. CDR1 DFQATT and CDR2 SNEGSKA come from the germline V gene (reference sequence). Trimming removed 5 bases from V and 5 bases from J, with 22 bases in between. CDR3 sequence: CSAGGIGGEVDEQYF. DNA for the CDR3: TGCAGTGCTGGGGGTATTGGTGGAGAAGTGGACGAGCAGTACTTC.

The sample holds a few counts of this clonotype. The chain links TRBV27 to TRBJ2-7; 10 nucleotides line up with TRBD2. Losses at the gene ends were 6 bases for V and 7 bases for J; bases not matched to a gene: 9. This CDR3 is built from 14 residues. CDR1 MNHEY and CDR2 SMNVEV come from the germline V gene (reference sequence). CDR3 DNA: TGTGCCAGCAGCAAGCGGGAGGGCGCAGGGGAGCAGTACTTC. This sequence encodes CASSKREGAGEQYF.

The V and J genes are TRBV5-1 and TRBJ2-5, with 9 positions matching TRBD1. The CDR3 contains 14 residues. V lost 4 bases to trimming and J lost 6 bases; unmatched junction nucleotides: 7. Germline V gives CDR1 SGHRS, CDR2 YFSETQ. CDR3 sequence: CASSAVTGGQTQYF. As DNA, the CDR3 is TGCGCCAGCAGCGCGGTGACAGGGGGTCAGACCCAGTACTTC. Drawing the rest from reference TRBV5-1 and TRBJ2-5, the complete variable domain is KAGVTQTPRYLIKTRGQQVTLSCSPISGHRSVSWYQQTPGQGLQFLFEYFSETQRNKGNFPGRFSGRQFSNSRSEMNVSTLELGDSALYLCASSAVTGGQTQYFGPGTRLLVL.

At least ten counts were recorded for this clonotype. This rearrangement joins TRBV7-8 to TRBJ2-7, with D unclear. Deletions cut 1 base from V and 2 bases from J, with 3 bases between. There are 12 residues in the CDR3. Germline CDR1 reads SGHVS; CDR2 reads FQNEAQ. The CDR3 DNA sequence: TGTGCCAGCAGCTTAGACGCCTACGAGCAGTACTTC. It specifies CASSLDAYEQYF.

The DNA for the CDR3 is TGTGCCAGCTCACCAAGTATACGGGACATATACACCGGGGAGCTGTTTTTT. It translates to CASSPSIRDIYTGELFF. This chain joins TRBV18 and TRBJ2-2, with D possibly TRBD1 on 6 matching bases. Trimming took 2 bases from V and 3 from J, leaving 16 bases between them. Germline-derived CDR1 and CDR2 are KGHSH and LQKENI. The CDR3 runs to 17 residues.

This clonotype has ten or more counts. The CDR3 coding sequence is TGTGCCACGAGGACTAGTGGGTCCTACAATGAGCAGTTCTTC. Translating it yields CATRTSGSYNEQFF. The chain has TRBV15 and TRBJ2-1; 7 bases are shared with TRBD2. The CDR3 covers 14 residues. After removal of 9 bases from V and 1 base from J, the junction contained 6 bases not matched to a gene. Germline CDR1 is LNHNV and CDR2 is YYDKDF (reference sequence).

This clonotype has ten or more counts. The J gene is TRBJ2-7, the V gene TRBV3-1; D is undetermined. Per germline, CDR1 LGHDT and CDR2 YNNKEL (reference sequence). This CDR3 comprises 13 residues. The ends were cut back, 3 bases at V and 2 bases at J, with 8 bases in the middle. CDR3 loop: CASSQLRPYEQYF. The CDR3, as DNA: TGTGCCAGCAGCCAGCTAAGGCCCTACGAGCAGTACTTC.

This chain links TRBV3-1 with TRBJ1-3; 7 bases match TRBD1. V shed 2 bases, J shed 8 bases, and the junction held 6 bases outside the gene matches. CDR3 length: 14 residues. Germline CDR1 and CDR2: LGHDT and YNNKEL (reference sequence). The CDR3 DNA reads TGTGCCAGCAGCCAATGGGACAGTAAAGACACCATATATTTT. It is translated as CASSQWDSKDTIYF.

At least ten counts were recorded for this clonotype. The J gene is TRBJ2-7, the V gene TRBV28, with 9 bases fitting TRBD2. The CDR3 runs 13 residues. The germline gives CDR1 MDHEN, CDR2 SYDVKM. J gave up 7 bases and V 6 bases, and 7 bases lay outside the gene matches. The CDR3 region is CASRAGGLREQYF. The DNA of the CDR3 is TGTGCCAGCAGGGCGGGAGGGCTGCGGGAGCAGTACTTC.